What follows are 28 T cell receptor beta chains derived from one specimen sequenced in a study of blood T cell repertoires in COVID-19. The assay was immunoSEQ multiplex PCR, and TCRdb's table has in-frame clones only and misses some. Found here are roughly 230,000 clones, roughly four fifths of them singletons; the top ten hold around 3.7%. Input material: PBMCs or T cells enriched from blood (not recorded which). The receptors here all came from a man aged 50 to 60 who had recovered from COVID-19.

As to this clone: One junction end disagrees with the germline gene, perhaps due to a read error. The chain has TRBV7-7 and TRBJ2-5; D is perhaps TRBD1 (7 bases). CDR3 length: 15 residues. CDR1 is SSHAT and CDR2 is FNYEAQ in the germline V gene (reference sequence). The CDR3 DNA is TGTGCTAGCAGCCCAGGGGGGACGCGGAAAGAGACCCAGTACTTC. Translation: CASSPGGTRKETQYF.

This chain links TRBV5-1 with TRBJ1-3; D unresolved. The CDR3 has 16 amino acids. Trimming removed 1 base from V and 0 bases from J, with 11 bases in between. Looked up from germline, CDR1 is SGHRS and CDR2 is YFSETQ. CDR3 region: CASSLSGGSSGNTIYF. CDR3 bases: TGCGCCAGCAGCTTGAGTGGTGGGAGCTCTGGAAACACCATATATTTT.

V is TRBV7-8 and J is TRBJ1-2, with 7 nucleotides matching TRBD1. This CDR3 spans 15 amino acids. Germline-derived CDR1 and CDR2 are SGHVS and FQNEAQ. V was pared by 1 base and J by 5 bases, with 7 bases of the junction left unmatched. The CDR3 DNA reads as TGTGCCAGCAGCTTAGGGCGCAGGGGGACGTATGGCTACACCTTC. It codes for CASSLGRRGTYGYTF.

The chain couples TRBV7-2 to TRBJ2-3; 12 nucleotides match TRBD2. The CDR3 sequence is 17 residues long. Trimming removed 2 bases from V and 4 bases from J; junction bases left unmatched: 7. Per germline, CDR1 SGHTA and CDR2 FQGNSA. The DNA for the CDR3 is TGTGCCAGCAGCTTAAGGGCTAGCGGGGGGGCGGCAGATACGCAGTATTTT. Translated, it gives CASSLRASGGAADTQYF.

The V call is TRBV3-1 (or the pseudogene TRBV3-2), the J call TRBJ2-5, with D uncertain. Trimming removed 1 base from V and 5 bases from J, with 8 bases in between. The CDR3 is 13 residues long. In germline, CDR1 is LGHDT, CDR2 YNNKEL (reference sequence). For the CDR3, the DNA is TGTGCCAGCAGCCAAGCTAGAAGCGAGACCCAGTACTTC. Protein sequence: CASSQARSETQYF.

This chain uses TRBV30 with TRBJ1-2; a weak D match, TRBD1 (5 bases). Trimming left V 8 bases short and J 0 bases short, with 7 bases between. This CDR3 spans 11 amino acids. The V gene's germline CDR1 is GTSNPN and CDR2 SVGIG (reference sequence). CDR3 protein: CARGANYGYTF. CDR3 DNA: TGTGCCCGGGGCGCTAACTATGGCTACACCTTC.

V gene TRBV2 combines with J gene TRBJ1-4; perhaps TRBD1 as D (5 bases). V shed 7 bases and J shed 11 bases, with 14 bases lying between them. Per germline, CDR1 SNHLY and CDR2 FYNNEI. The CDR3 totals 12 residues. CDR3 sequence: CASILQGSKLFF. Here the CDR3 DNA reads TGTGCCAGCATCCTCCAGGGTTCGAAACTGTTTTTT.

The chain uses TRBV7-9 and TRBJ1-5; weak D call: TRBD1 (6 bases). CDR1 and CDR2 (germline): SEHNR, FQNEAQ (reference sequence). The ends were cut back, 2 bases at V and 2 bases at J, with 16 bases in the middle. The CDR3 is 17 residues long. CDR3 bases: TGTGCCAGCAGCTTATGGGGAACAGGGTCAGGCAATCAGCCCCAGCATTTT. Amino acids: CASSLWGTGSGNQPQHF.

The V and J genes are TRBV29-1 and TRBJ1-1, with a possible D match to TRBD1 (6 bases). CDR3 length: 14 amino acids. Trimming took off 3 bases at V and 5 bases at J, with 16 bases between the two ends. Germline lookup yields CDR1 SQVTM and CDR2 ANQGSEA. CDR3 sequence reads: CSVDPTGWGTEAFF. CDR3 nucleotide sequence: TGCAGCGTTGACCCCACAGGGTGGGGGACTGAAGCTTTCTTT.

This sequence joins TRBV21-1 and TRBJ2-4; whether TRBD1, the table's D call, matches the DNA was not checked. TRBV21-1 is labeled a pseudogene. The CDR3 is made up of 17 amino acids. The CDR3 here is CASSARTGQLAKNIQYF. The CDR3 DNA is TGTGCCAGCAGCGCTCGAACAGGGCAACTAGCCAAAAACATTCAGTACTTC.

This clone was recorded many times. The chain recombines TRBV2 with TRBJ1-1; 9 bases fit TRBD1. The CDR3 has 14 residues. V dropped 6 bases and J dropped 4; count of bases not matched to a gene: 6. CDR1 and CDR2 from the germline V gene are SNHLY and FYNNEI. CDR3 bases: TGTGCCAGCAGCGCACGGACAGGGGCCACTGAAGCTTTCTTT. Its protein is CASSARTGATEAFF.

The V and J genes are TRBV12-3 or TRBV12-4 and TRBJ1-1; D is ambiguous. The CDR3 is made up of 13 amino acids. Trimming took 1 base from V and 1 from J, leaving 4 bases between them. CDR3 nucleotides: TGTGCCAGCAGTTTAGTGAGGAACACTGAAGCTTTCTTT. It specifies CASSLVRNTEAFF.

CDR3 loop: CASSSYRGPRTNEKLFF. The CDR3 DNA follows: TGCGCCAGCAGCTCCTACAGGGGGCCTCGGACTAATGAAAAACTGTTTTTT. The genes are TRBV5-1 and TRBJ1-4, with 9 bases identical to TRBD1. Germline CDR1 is SGHRS and CDR2 is YFSETQ. J lost 2 bases, V lost 3 bases, and 8 bases had no gene match. CDR3 length: 17 amino acids.

V is TRBV28 and J is TRBJ2-1; D gene ambiguous. Trimming left V 5 bases short and J 12 bases short, with 14 bases between. CDR1 is MDHEN, CDR2 SYDVKM, per germline. This CDR3 contains 12 residues. The CDR3 nucleotides are TGTGCCAGCAGTGAATCGTCGGGTCGGCAGTTCTTC. Protein product: CASSESSGRQFF.

The V call is TRBV6-5, the J call TRBJ1-2, with a weak D call TRBD1 (6 bases). The CDR3 has 14 residues. V was trimmed by 5 bases and J by 0 bases, leaving 10 bases between them. Germline loops: CDR1 MNHEY, CDR2 SVGAGI. In DNA, the CDR3 is TGTGCCAGCAGTCCCGACAGGTCTAACTATGGCTACACCTTC. It specifies CASSPDRSNYGYTF.

This sequence joins TRBV12-3 or TRBV12-4 and TRBJ2-1, with D tentatively TRBD2 (5 bases). The ends were cut back, 4 bases at V and 10 bases at J, with 14 bases in the middle. The CDR3 is made up of 13 amino acids. The CDR3 loop reads CASSYPTSGEQFF. Here the CDR3 DNA reads TGTGCCAGCAGTTACCCCACTAGTGGGGAGCAGTTCTTC.

The chain uses TRBV19 and TRBJ1-5, with D unclear. CDR1 is LNHDA and CDR2 is SQIVND in the germline V gene (reference sequence). V was pared by 6 bases and J by 3 bases, with 6 bases between. The CDR3 runs 12 residues. CDR3 nucleotide sequence: TGTGCCAGTAGAGACTACAATCAGCCCCAGCATTTT. Its protein product is CASRDYNQPQHF.

The V call is TRBV11-3, the J call TRBJ2-1; 9 bases agree with TRBD1. The germline CDR1 and CDR2 sequences are SGHNT and YENEEA. With V trimmed by 0 bases and J by 4 bases, 7 bases remained unmatched. This CDR3 comprises 17 residues. For the CDR3, the DNA is TGTGCCAGCAGCTTAGATGCCTGGACAGGGGTTTACAATGAGCAGTTCTTC. This codes for CASSLDAWTGVYNEQFF.

In DNA, the CDR3 is TGTGCCTGGACCCCCCTTCCAGGAGGGCATGGAAACACCATATATTTT. This sequence encodes CAWTPLPGGHGNTIYF. This sequence joins TRBV30 and TRBJ1-3; D is unclear. CDR1 is GTSNPN and CDR2 is SVGIG in the germline V gene (reference sequence). The CDR3 runs 16 residues. V was cut by 4 bases and J by 3 bases, with 19 bases left in between.

The chain carries TRBV5-1 and TRBJ2-5; no firm D call. The CDR3 length is 13 residues. CDR1 and CDR2 from the germline V gene are SGHRS and YFSETQ. Trimming removed 1 base at V and 5 bases at J, with 9 bases between. CDR3 loop: CASSLNSRETQYF. CDR3 in DNA: TGCGCCAGCAGCTTGAACAGTAGGGAGACCCAGTACTTC.

This clone was observed many times. The CDR3 sequence: CASSLGVRQGAHQPQHF. The CDR3 DNA follows: TGTGCCAGCAGCTTAGGAGTACGGCAGGGTGCCCATCAGCCCCAGCATTTT. The genes are TRBV7-2 and TRBJ1-5, with D perhaps TRBD1 (5 bases). The CDR3 spans 17 residues. V lost 1 base and J 5 bases, leaving 18 bases between the germline ends. Germline V lookup: CDR1 SGHTA, CDR2 FQGNSA.

The genes are TRBV10-3 and TRBJ2-4, with D possibly matching TRBD1 (5 bases). The CDR3 loop spans 15 amino acids. Per germline, CDR1 ENHRY and CDR2 SYGVKD. With 3 bases removed from V and 1 base from J, the gap between germline ends came to 10 bases. CDR3 bases: TGTGCCATCAGTGACCCAGGGATGGCCAAAAACATTCAGTACTTC. Amino acids: CAISDPGMAKNIQYF.

The rearrangement uses TRBV11-3 and TRBJ2-1, with D possibly TRBD1 on 5 matching bases. Trimming left V 1 base short and J 9 bases short, with 7 bases between. The CDR3 is made up of 12 amino acids. CDR1 SGHNT and CDR2 YENEEA come from the germline V gene. The DNA of the CDR3 is TGTGCCAGCAGCTTAGGGGGCGGTGAGCAGTTCTTC. This sequence encodes CASSLGGGEQFF.

The rearrangement links TRBV2 to TRBJ1-5; the match to TRBD1 covers 7 bases. Unmatched junction bases numbered 4, after V lost 3 bases and J lost 2 bases. The CDR3 is made up of 15 amino acids. Germline V gene lookup returns CDR1 SNHLY and CDR2 FYNNEI. The CDR3 region is CASSEEGQGNQPQHF. CDR3 bases: TGTGCCAGCAGTGAGGAAGGACAGGGCAATCAGCCCCAGCATTTT.

This chain links TRBV19 with TRBJ1-2; the D gene is possibly TRBD1 (5 bases). V lost 5 bases and J 7 bases, leaving 14 bases between the germline ends. The CDR3 has 13 amino acids. CDR1 LNHDA and CDR2 SQIVND come from the germline V gene (reference sequence). DNA for the CDR3: TGTGCCAGTAGTCGGACATTACAAGGTGGCTACACCTTC. It yields the protein CASSRTLQGGYTF.

This chain uses TRBV28 with TRBJ2-7, with TRBD2 identical over 13 bases. Germline CDR1 reads MDHEN; CDR2 reads SYDVKM. V lost 3 bases and J lost 1; bases outside the gene matches: 6. CDR3 length equals 17 residues. The CDR3 region has the DNA TGTGCCAGCAGTTTGGAACTAGCGGGAGGGCCTTCCTACGAGCAGTACTTC. It encodes CASSLELAGGPSYEQYF.

The chain recombines TRBV5-1 with TRBJ1-4; TRBD1 might be the D (6 bases). The CDR3 is made up of 15 amino acids. V was shortened by 4 bases and J by 1 base, with 11 bases between the two germline ends. CDR1 and CDR2 from the germline V gene are SGHRS and YFSETQ. The CDR3 nucleotides are TGCGCCAGCAGCCCCGGGACACAAACTAATGAAAAACTGTTTTTT. Its translation is CASSPGTQTNEKLFF.

The chain's CDR3 is CASSIDLAGTSGRVTDTQYF. The CDR3 DNA reads as TGTGCCAGTAGTATAGATCTCGCCGGGACTAGCGGGAGGGTCACAGATACGCAGTATTTT. The rearrangement uses TRBV19 and TRBJ2-3; 16 bases map to TRBD2. The CDR3 spans 20 residues. Germline assignment: CDR1 LNHDA and CDR2 SQIVND (reference sequence). Unmatched junction bases numbered 8, after V lost 0 bases and J lost 2 bases.